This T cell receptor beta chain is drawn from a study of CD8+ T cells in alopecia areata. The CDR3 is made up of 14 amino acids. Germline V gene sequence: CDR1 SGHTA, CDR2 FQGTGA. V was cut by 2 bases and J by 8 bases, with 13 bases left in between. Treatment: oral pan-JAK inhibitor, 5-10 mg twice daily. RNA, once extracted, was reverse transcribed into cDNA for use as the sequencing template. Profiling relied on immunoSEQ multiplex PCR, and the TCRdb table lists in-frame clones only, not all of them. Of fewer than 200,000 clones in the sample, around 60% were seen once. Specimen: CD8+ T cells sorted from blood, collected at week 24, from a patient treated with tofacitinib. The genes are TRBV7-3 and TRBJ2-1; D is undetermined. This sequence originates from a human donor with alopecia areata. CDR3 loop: CASSLSPGFDEQFF. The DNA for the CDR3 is TGTGCCAGCAGCTTATCCCCGGGTTTTGATGAGCAGTTCTTC.